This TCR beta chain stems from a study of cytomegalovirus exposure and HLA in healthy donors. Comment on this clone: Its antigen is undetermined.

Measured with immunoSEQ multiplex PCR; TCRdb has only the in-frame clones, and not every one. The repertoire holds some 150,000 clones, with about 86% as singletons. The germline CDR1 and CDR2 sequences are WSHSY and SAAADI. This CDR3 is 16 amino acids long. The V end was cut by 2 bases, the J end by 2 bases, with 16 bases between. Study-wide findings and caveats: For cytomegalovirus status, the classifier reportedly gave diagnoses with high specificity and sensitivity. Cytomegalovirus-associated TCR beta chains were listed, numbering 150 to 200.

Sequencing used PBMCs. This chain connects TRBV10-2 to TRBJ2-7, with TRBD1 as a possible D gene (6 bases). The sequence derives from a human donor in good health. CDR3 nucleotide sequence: TGCGCCAGCAGTGAGGGCCTGGGCTCAGGGGCCTACGAGCAGTACTTC. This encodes CASSEGLGSGAYEQYF.